This is a list of T cell receptor beta chains from one sample in a study of T cell responses to AZD1222 COVID-19 vaccine. The data were produced by immunoSEQ multiplex PCR, yet TCRdb's version contains in-frame clones alone and is incomplete. The sample has 150,000 to 200,000 clones, about 91% seen once. The material was peripheral blood, obtained 28 days after the second AZD1222 dose. The source of these receptors is an adult who received the AZD1222 COVID-19 vaccine. CDR3s leave out the opening cysteine and the closing phenylalanine or tryptophan. Fields, in order: V gene, J gene, clone size, CDR3 protein. Only some rows state a clone size, as once, few, many or a class for expanded clones.

TRBV18	TRBJ1-2	-	ASSATEVYGYT
TRBV4-1	TRBJ2-1	-	ASSQVPISGGAYNEQF
TRBV27	TRBJ1-6	-	ASYRGRGNSPLH
TRBV3-1/TRBV3-2	TRBJ1-2	-	ASSQVAGDTT
TRBV5-1	TRBJ1-2	once	ASSSGQGGSYGYT
TRBV19	TRBJ1-5	-	ASSPRRSLNQPQH
TRBV11-2	TRBJ1-3	-	ASSLDGDISGNTIY
TRBV19	TRBJ2-1	-	ASSTQGGVRQF
TRBV6-4	TRBJ1-2	-	ASSDSNGNGYT
TRBV5-1	TRBJ1-2	few	ASSLDSLYGYT
TRBV2	TRBJ1-2	-	ASSEGRGRQKA
TRBV14	TRBJ1-1	few	ASSRRMGGTEAF
TRBV2	TRBJ1-2	-	ASSQGRAANYGYT
TRBV2	TRBJ1-2	once	ASSETGTADYGYT
TRBV6-2/TRBV6-3	TRBJ1-3	-	ASSYSRDRPGNTIY
TRBV5-6	TRBJ2-7	-	ASSIGASYEQY
TRBV27	TRBJ1-6	-	ASSLTGGAVSPLH
TRBV11-2	TRBJ1-2	-	ASSLGALNYGYT
TRBV7-8	TRBJ1-3	-	ASSLMRGPSGNTIY
TRBV3-1/TRBV3-2	TRBJ2-4	-	ASSYTGDPPNIQY
TRBV7-6	TRBJ1-2	-	ASSSGQGYGYT
TRBV10-2	TRBJ1-1	-	ASRRTGVGTEAF
TRBV3-1/TRBV3-2	TRBJ1-4	-	ASRATGGPEKLF
TRBV7-2	TRBJ1-2	-	ASSLAGRGRINYGYT
TRBV4-1	TRBJ2-7	-	ASSQRGDSYEQY
TRBV3-1/TRBV3-2	TRBJ1-2	-	ASSQDLGAGYT
TRBV2	TRBJ1-1	-	ASSSAGQTEAF
TRBV15	TRBJ2-5	-	ATSRPTGYQETQY
TRBV9	TRBJ1-2	-	ASSGRDRYHYGYT
TRBV5-1	TRBJ1-3	-	ASSLVGRGNTIY
TRBV9	TRBJ2-5	-	ASSADLQETQY
TRBV6-5	TRBJ2-1	-	ASRAGDEQF
TRBV6-5	TRBJ2-1	-	ASSYRRYNEQF
TRBV5-6	TRBJ1-1	-	ASSLGGLDTEAF
TRBV14	TRBJ1-3	-	ASSRSHGKSGNTIY
TRBV5-1	TRBJ2-5	-	ASSLRTDGETQY
TRBV10-3	TRBJ1-2	-	AIGDGTAGPYGYT
TRBV20-1	TRBJ1-1	once	SALQGTEAF
TRBV5-1	TRBJ2-1	-	ASTTSGGNEQF
TRBV3-1/TRBV3-2	TRBJ1-6	-	ASSQDSGVGSPLH
TRBV29-1	TRBJ2-7	-	SVAPHGRIYEQY
TRBV6-1	TRBJ2-5	-	ASNPREGEKTQY
TRBV2	TRBJ2-7	few	ASRGLSYEQY
TRBV30	TRBJ1-2	-	AWSRGQNYGYT
TRBV6-1	TRBJ2-2	-	ASSETPFMGTGELF
TRBV9	TRBJ1-1	-	ASSLGAYTEAF
TRBV6-6	TRBJ1-2	-	ASSYGQALNYGYT
TRBV4-1	TRBJ1-1	-	ASSQFGVNTEAF
TRBV14	TRBJ2-7	many	ASTGDEQY
TRBV18	TRBJ2-7	-	ASSLAGSEQY
TRBV10-3	TRBJ1-2	-	AIRGGGGAGGYT
TRBV6-5	TRBJ1-5	-	ASSLPNQPQH
TRBV29-1	TRBJ1-2	once	SVPGSHYGYT
TRBV28	TRBJ2-7	once	ASGDGFSYEQY
TRBV6-2/TRBV6-3	TRBJ1-6	few	ASSWDGENSPLH
TRBV7-6	TRBJ1-6	-	ASSLAAVSGGSPLH
TRBV3-1/TRBV3-2	TRBJ1-1	-	ASFTGGDTF
TRBV5-7	TRBJ2-4	-	ASSLPGIGKNIQY
TRBV4-1	TRBJ1-2	-	ASSRGTGGANYGYT
TRBV10-2	TRBJ2-7	-	ASRSLGGYEQY